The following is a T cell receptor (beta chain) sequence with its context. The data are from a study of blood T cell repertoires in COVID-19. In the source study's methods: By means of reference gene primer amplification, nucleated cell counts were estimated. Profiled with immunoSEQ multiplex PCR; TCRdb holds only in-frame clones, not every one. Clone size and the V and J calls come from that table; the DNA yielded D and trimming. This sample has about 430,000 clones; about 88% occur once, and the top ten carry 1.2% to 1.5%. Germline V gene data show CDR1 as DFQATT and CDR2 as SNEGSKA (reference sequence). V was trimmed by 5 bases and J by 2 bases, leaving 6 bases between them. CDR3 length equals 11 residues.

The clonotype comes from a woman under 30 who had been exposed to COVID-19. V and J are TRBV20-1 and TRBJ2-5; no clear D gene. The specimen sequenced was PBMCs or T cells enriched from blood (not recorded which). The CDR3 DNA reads TGCAGTGCTCCCTTGCAAGAGACCCAGTACTTC. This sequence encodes CSAPLQETQYF.